This T cell receptor gamma chain was identified in a study of intestinal T cells in coeliac disease (dated by TCRdb to between 2020 and 2021). Looking at the study overall: In the TRG cohort, the mean age of coeliac patients was around 17 years compared with less than 55 years for controls, so the coeliac patients were much younger than the controls. Duodenal biopsies from around ten coeliac disease patients and around ten non-coeliac controls were included in the TCR-delta (TRD) cohort. Duodenal biopsies from 30 to 40 coeliac disease patients and around 22 non-coeliac controls made up a second, larger TCR-gamma (TRG) cohort.

Genomic DNA was extracted with the QIAamp DNA FFPE tissue kit from ten 5-um FFPE scrolls per case. To test whether coeliac disease can be classified from the TCR repertoire, the study used fully anonymised formalin-fixed paraffin-embedded duodenal biopsies that were not needed for diagnosis. Based on the germline V gene, the CDR1 and CDR2 sequences are EGSTGY and YDSYTSSV. Counted from cysteine to phenylalanine, this CDR3 has 14 amino acids. Here the CDR3 DNA is all that survives: 42 bases in frame from base 1. Trimmed from V: 9 bases; trimmed from J: 4 bases; junction bases lacking a gene match: 11. On this clone itself: The specificity of this receptor is unknown. No clone much larger than this one lies a single base away; base qualities are absent.

Study-level results and caveats: FFPE-derived DNA was found to be relatively degraded, and loss of a proportion of TCR sequences in each sample was likely caused by this degradation. The coeliac group and the control group were significantly different in age, but an analysis split by age did not give significant classification. Of 54 biopsies, around 51 (approximately 94%) were correctly classified by TRG clustering, which had a reported leave-one-out accuracy of around 87%. Repeated CDR3 amino acid sequences could not be distinguished from PCR duplicates. All 20 or so biopsies in training were correctly classified by TRD kmer-based clustering, and a leave-one-out accuracy of 91% was reported.

The library was built by means of multiplex PCR. Sequencing was carried out with an Ion Torrent PGM. TRG repertoires were amplified from about 0.2 ug of biopsy DNA with the LymphoTrack kit, in which Illumina adapters are carried by the primers. TRG amplicons were purified using AMPure XP beads, were quantified on a 2100 Bioanalyzer, and were pooled equimolarly. Sequencing of TRG libraries was performed on an Ion PGM instrument. The study's own analysis went as follows. Reads in which more than 10% of nucleotides fell below the per-patient third-quartile quality score were removed with FastX. IMGT/HighV-QUEST was used to align the reads, assigning V, D and J genes, identifying CDR3 regions and assessing functionality. Sequences were converted to amino acids, and every sequence predicted to be non-functional was removed. CDR3s were split into kmers, with and without positional annotation; kmer frequencies underwent PCA, and samples were clustered using all 1023 combinations of PCs 1-10. Classification was validated by leave-one-out cross-validation, re-optimising parameters on the remaining samples each time. Using the vegan R package, Shannon diversity was calculated from repeated random subsamples whose size matched the lowest read count. For TCRdb, the public reads were processed anew by CATT, and duplicate DNA sequences were folded into one row. Clone size and V and J calls follow TCRdb, not the original study. For this sample there are fewer than 1,500 gamma-chain clones; approximately 40% appear just once. The ten largest clones take up about 15% of the sample.

This chain joins TRGV4 to TRGJP1. This sequence originates from a human donor with celiac disease. The sequenced sample was a duodenal biopsy. The CDR3 corresponds to CATDLRFTGWFKIF. The sequenced DNA: TGTGCCACCGATCTTCGGTTCACTGGTTGGTTCAAGATATTT.